One and the same sample provided the 10 T cell receptor beta chains below, sequenced in a study of cytomegalovirus exposure and HLA in healthy donors. Researchers ran the PCR with 60 Vbeta and 13 Jbeta primers. Data came from immunoSEQ multiplex PCR; TCRdb stores just in-frame clones and leaves some out. The sample lists about 190,000 clones; roughly four fifths were seen once. The sample comprised PBMCs. These receptors were taken from a man younger than 35 in good health and CMV-seronegative.

The sample holds one count of this clone. V usage is TRBV4-1 and J usage is TRBJ1-1; 7 positions agree with TRBD1. The germline gives CDR1 MGHRA, CDR2 YSYEKL. The V and J ends lost 4 bases and 8 bases, in that order; junction bases with no gene match: 10. The CDR3 loop spans 14 amino acids. DNA of the CDR3: TGCGCCAGCAGCCCCTGGACAGGTGGGAAAGAAGCTTTCTTT. Protein: CASSPWTGGKEAFF.

The genes are TRBV11-2 and TRBJ2-3; 9 bases map to TRBD1. V dropped 6 bases and J dropped 7; count of bases not matched to a gene: 11. Germline V gene data show CDR1 as SGHAT and CDR2 as FQNNGV. The CDR3 consists of 15 residues. The DNA of the CDR3 is TGTGCCAGCAGTCCCCGTAACACAGGGGGCAATACGCAGTATTTT. This gives the protein CASSPRNTGGNTQYF. Filled out from reference TRBV11-2 and TRBJ2-3, the complete variable domain reads EAGVAQSPRYKIIEKRQSVAFWCNPISGHATLYWYQQILGQGPKLLIQFQNNGVVDDSQLPKDRFSAERLKGVDSTLKIQPAKLEDSAVYLCASSPRNTGGNTQYFGPGTRLTVL.

This chain joins TRBV18 and TRBJ2-7; the D gene is possibly TRBD1 (5 bases). The V and J ends lost 5 bases and 2 bases respectively, with 13 bases between them. Germline V gene lookup returns CDR1 KGHSH and CDR2 LQKENI. This CDR3 is built from 14 residues. The CDR3 DNA sequence: TGTGCCAGCTCATCGGTAGGGGTCCCCTACGAGCAGTACTTC. Its protein product is CASSSVGVPYEQYF.

In regard to this clone: The junction departs from the called germline gene at one end, perhaps through a read error. The chain has TRBV7-7 and TRBJ2-2, with 7 positions matching TRBD1. In germline, CDR1 is SSHAT, CDR2 FNYEAQ (reference sequence). CDR3 length equals 15 residues. CDR3: CASSSGTANTGELFF. In DNA form, the CDR3 reads TGTGCTAGCAGTTCCGGGACAGCCAACACCGGGGAGCTGTTTTTT.

The chain links TRBV5-1 to TRBJ2-2; 7 bases line up with TRBD1. CDR3 length equals 15 residues. Trimming took 6 bases from V and 2 from J; bases not matched to a gene: 7. The germline V gene has CDR1 SGHRS and CDR2 YFSETQ. This CDR3 reads CASNRGPLNTGELFF. The CDR3 nucleotides are TGCGCCAGCAACAGGGGCCCTCTTAACACCGGGGAGCTGTTTTTT.

Details on this clone: A read error may account for a junction end that differs from germline. The chain employs TRBV7-9 and TRBJ1-2; the match to TRBD1 covers 8 bases. The CDR3 length is 12 residues. Germline V CDR1 and CDR2: SEHNR, FQNEAQ (reference sequence). Here the CDR3 reads CSSSLTGVSYTF. CDR3 in DNA: TGTTCCAGCAGCCTGACAGGGGTTAGCTACACCTTC. The variable domain in full, completed from reference TRBV7-9 and TRBJ1-2, reads DTGVSQNPRHKITKRGQNVTFRCDPISEHNRLYWYRQTLGQGPEFLTYFQNEAQLEKSRLLSDRFSAERPKGSFSTLEIQRTEQGDSAMYLCSSSLTGVSYTFGSGTRLTVV.

This clone was recorded only once. The J gene is TRBJ2-1, the V gene TRBV5-1; D is uncertain. V was shortened by 1 base and J by 6 bases, with 11 bases between the two germline ends. The CDR3 loop spans 14 amino acids. From germline, CDR1 is SGHRS and CDR2 YFSETQ. CDR3 sequence: CASSLIQSGNEQFF. As DNA, the CDR3 is TGCGCCAGCAGCTTGATCCAGTCGGGCAATGAGCAGTTCTTC.

The chain has TRBV9 and TRBJ2-1; TRBD1 matches 9 bases. V trimming: 3 bases; J trimming: 9 bases; junction bases outside the gene matches: 4. The CDR3 contains 13 residues. Looked up from germline, CDR1 is SGDLS and CDR2 is YYNGEE. The CDR3 reads CASSGTGVGEQFF. The CDR3 coding sequence is TGTGCCAGCAGCGGGACAGGGGTCGGTGAGCAGTTCTTC.

The CDR3 is CASSEALAGNYGYTF. In DNA form, the CDR3 reads TGTGCCAGCAGTGAAGCGCTGGCAGGGAACTATGGCTACACCTTC. V and J are TRBV6-1 and TRBJ1-2; tentative D call: TRBD1 (5 bases). The CDR3 loop spans 15 amino acids. V shed 0 bases and J shed 2 bases, with 10 bases lying between them. The germline V gene encodes CDR1 MNHNS and CDR2 SASEGT.

The chain has TRBV11-2 and TRBJ2-3; tentatively, D is TRBD1 (6 bases). Germline V gene sequence: CDR1 SGHAT, CDR2 FQNNGV. The V end lost 3 bases, the J end lost 0 bases, and 10 bases lay between the germline ends. This CDR3 is built from 15 residues. The CDR3 is CASSFRTVSTDTQYF. Here the CDR3 DNA reads TGTGCCAGCAGCTTCCGGACAGTTAGCACAGATACGCAGTATTTT.